This T cell receptor beta chain originates from a study of cytomegalovirus exposure and HLA in healthy donors. As to this clone: Its antigen is unknown.

Broader study findings: Common viral pathogens (according to a later analysis) appeared linked to several of the most significant clusters. The study put some 150 TCR beta chains on its list as cytomegalovirus-associated.

The PCR had 60 Vbeta and 13 Jbeta primers. Libraries were prepared by immunoSEQ multiplex PCR; TCRdb keeps only in-frame clonotypes and omits some of them. The repertoire table contains about 65,000 clones. Trimming left V 2 bases short and J 8 bases short, with 6 bases between. Looked up from germline, CDR1 is MRHNA and CDR2 is SNTAGT. The CDR3 spans 11 residues. The receptor was derived from a boy younger than 18 in good health and CMV-seronegative. This rearrangement joins TRBV6-4 to TRBJ1-2; D is ambiguous. What was sequenced was PBMCs. Here the CDR3 DNA reads TGTGCCAGCAGTGACGCGGGGGGCTACACCTTC. It yields the protein CASSDAGGYTF.